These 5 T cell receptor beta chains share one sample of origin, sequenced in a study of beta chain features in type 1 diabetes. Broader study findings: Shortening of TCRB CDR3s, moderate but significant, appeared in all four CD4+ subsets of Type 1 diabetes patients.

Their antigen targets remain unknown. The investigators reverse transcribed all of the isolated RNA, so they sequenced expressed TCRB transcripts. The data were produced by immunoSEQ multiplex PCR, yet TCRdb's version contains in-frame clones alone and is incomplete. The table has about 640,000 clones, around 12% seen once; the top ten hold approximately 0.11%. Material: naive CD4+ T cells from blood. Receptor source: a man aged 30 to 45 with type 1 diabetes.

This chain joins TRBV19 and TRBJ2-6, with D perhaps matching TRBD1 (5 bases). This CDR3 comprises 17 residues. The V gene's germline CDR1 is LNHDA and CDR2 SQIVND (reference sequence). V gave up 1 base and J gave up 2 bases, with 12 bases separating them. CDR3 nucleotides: TGTGCCAGTAGTATAGGACCAGGGTTGGCTGGGGCCAACGTCCTGACTTTC. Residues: CASSIGPGLAGANVLTF.

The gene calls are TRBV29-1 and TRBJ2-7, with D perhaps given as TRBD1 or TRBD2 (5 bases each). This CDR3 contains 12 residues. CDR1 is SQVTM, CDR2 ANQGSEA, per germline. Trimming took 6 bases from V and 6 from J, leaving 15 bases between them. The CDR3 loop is CSVGDAGFEQYF. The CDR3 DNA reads TGCAGCGTGGGGGACGCAGGGTTCGAGCAGTACTTC.

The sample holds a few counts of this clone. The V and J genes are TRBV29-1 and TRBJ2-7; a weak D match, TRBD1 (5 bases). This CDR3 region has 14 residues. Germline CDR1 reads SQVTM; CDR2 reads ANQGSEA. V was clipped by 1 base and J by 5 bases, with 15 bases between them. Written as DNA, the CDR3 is TGCAGCGTTGAAGGTAGGGCAGGGATCAACGAGCAGTACTTC. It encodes CSVEGRAGINEQYF.

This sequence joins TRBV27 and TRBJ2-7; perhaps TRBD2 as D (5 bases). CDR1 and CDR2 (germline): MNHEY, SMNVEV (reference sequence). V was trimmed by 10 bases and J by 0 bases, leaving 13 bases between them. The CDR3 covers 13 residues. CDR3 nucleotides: TGTGCCACCTCAACGGGGTTCTCCTACGAGCAGTACTTC. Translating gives CATSTGFSYEQYF.

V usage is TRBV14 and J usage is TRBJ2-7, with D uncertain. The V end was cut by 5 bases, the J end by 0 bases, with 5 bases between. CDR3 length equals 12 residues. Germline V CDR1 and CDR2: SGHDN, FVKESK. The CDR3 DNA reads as TGTGCCAGCAGCGGGTACTCCTACGAGCAGTACTTC. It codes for CASSGYSYEQYF.